The clone carrying this TCR beta chain was observed many times. This record belongs to a study of metastatic and nonmetastatic thyroid tumors. Study-level background: Thyroid patients, malignant and benign, had repertoires compared across blood and tumor or nodule tissue.

TCRdb used MiXCR to call clones anew from the PCR reads. The data hold about 40,000 clones, with approximately 16% observed a single time. No patient had received any treatment before thyroid surgery. V trimming: 4 bases; J trimming: 5 bases; junction bases outside the gene matches: 1. The CDR3 consists of 13 residues. Germline V gene data show CDR1 as SGHTA and CDR2 as FQGTGA. The TCR was taken from a female donor with papillary thyroid cancer or a benign thyroid nodule (not recorded which). Some clones in this sample may be carry-over from other donors' samples. The rearrangement links TRBV7-3 to TRBJ2-1, with 8 nucleotides matching TRBD1. The sample was blood. The CDR3 nucleotides are TGTGCCAGCAGCTCGGACAGGGACAATGAGCAGTTCTTC. This translates into CASSSDRDNEQFF.